A single sample gave rise to the 30 T cell receptor beta chains below, sequenced in a study of blood T cell repertoires in COVID-19. Profiled with immunoSEQ multiplex PCR; TCRdb holds only in-frame clones, not every one. The data contain around 92,000 clones, around 84% of them seen just once; the ten biggest clones take up 10% to 15%. What was sequenced was peripheral blood. The source is a woman aged 60-75 years in a cohort sampled during active or convalescent COVID-19.

This chain connects TRBV15 to TRBJ2-1; 9 positions match TRBD1. Losses at the gene ends were 0 bases for V and 8 bases for J; bases not matched to a gene: 5. The germline V gene has CDR1 LNHNV and CDR2 YYDKDF (reference sequence). The CDR3 has 15 residues. CDR3 DNA: TGTGCCACCAGCAGAGATGGGGACAGGGCCGATGAGCAGTTCTTC. Protein: CATSRDGDRADEQFF. The variable domain in full, with the rest retrieved from reference TRBV15 and TRBJ2-1, is DAMVIQNPRYQVTQFGKPVTLSCSQTLNHNVMYWYQQKSSQAPKLLFHYYDKDFNNEADTPDNFQSRRPNTSFCFLDIRSPGLGDTAMYLCATSRDGDRADEQFFGPGTRLTVL.

The gene calls are TRBV6-1 and TRBJ1-2; 8 nucleotides align to TRBD1. The CDR3 has 16 amino acids. The trim removed 0 bases at V and 2 bases at J, leaving 5 bases unmatched. Looked up from germline, CDR1 is MNHNS and CDR2 is SASEGT. The CDR3 DNA is TGTGCCAGCAGTGAAGCAGCAGGACAGGGCAACTATGGCTACACCTTC. Its translation is CASSEAAGQGNYGYTF.

Here the CDR3 reads CASSPDRINSYEQYF. Written as DNA, the CDR3 is TGTGCCAGCAGTCCTGACAGGATTAATTCCTACGAGCAGTACTTC. The chain has TRBV2 and TRBJ2-7; perhaps TRBD1 as D (6 bases). Trimming removed 5 bases from V and 1 base from J, with 15 bases in between. The CDR3 sequence is 15 residues long. Germline V gene lookup returns CDR1 SNHLY and CDR2 FYNNEI. Full variable domain (outside the CDR3, taken from reference TRBV2 and TRBJ2-7): EPEVTQTPSHQVTQMGQEVILRCVPISNHLYFYWYRQILGQKVEFLVSFYNNEISEKSEIFDDQFSVERPDGSNFTLKIRSTKLEDSAMYFCASSPDRINSYEQYFGPGTRLTVT.

The rearrangement uses TRBV18 and TRBJ2-7, with D possibly being TRBD1 (5 bases). This CDR3 is built from 16 residues. Trimming stripped 0 bases from V and 0 bases from J, with 12 bases between. In germline, CDR1 is KGHSH, CDR2 LQKENI. As DNA, the CDR3 is TGTGCCAGCTCACCACCGCAAGGGGAAGGCTCCTACGAGCAGTACTTC. As protein: CASSPPQGEGSYEQYF.

V gene TRBV5-4 combines with J gene TRBJ2-7; D is uncertain. The CDR3 length is 14 residues. Deletions cut 0 bases from V and 3 bases from J, with 10 bases between. Germline lookup yields CDR1 SGHNT and CDR2 YYREEE (reference sequence). CDR3 coding DNA: TGTGCCAGCAGCTTGGACAGTTTCAGCTACGAGCAGTACTTC. It encodes CASSLDSFSYEQYF.

This chain connects TRBV5-1 to TRBJ1-2, with 9 bases lining up with TRBD1. CDR1 and CDR2 (germline): SGHRS, YFSETQ. V was clipped by 5 bases and J by 0 bases; unmatched bases: 5. The CDR3 extends over 15 amino acids. The CDR3 region is CASRYRTGANYGYTF. The CDR3 nucleotides are TGCGCCAGCAGATATAGGACAGGGGCTAACTATGGCTACACCTTC.

This clone was picked up one time. The V call is TRBV19, the J call TRBJ1-2, with no clear D. The V end lost 6 bases, the J end lost 4 bases, and 18 bases lay between the germline ends. CDR3 length: 15 residues. CDR1 is LNHDA and CDR2 is SQIVND in the germline V gene (reference sequence). CDR3 DNA sequence: TGTGCCAGTAGCCGGGGAAGGTCCTCCTCCTATGGCTACACCTTC. Its translation: CASSRGRSSSYGYTF.

J is TRBJ2-1 and V is TRBV19; no clear D. Trimming took 3 bases from V and 4 from J, leaving 7 bases between them. The CDR3 spans 13 residues. Germline lookup yields CDR1 LNHDA and CDR2 SQIVND (reference sequence). In DNA form, the CDR3 reads TGTGCCAGTAGTATCTCGAGTTACAATGAGCAGTTCTTC. It codes for CASSISSYNEQFF.

This chain links TRBV12-3 or TRBV12-4 with TRBJ1-3; D possibly corresponds to TRBD1 (5 bases). The CDR3 runs to 12 residues. The V and J ends lost 7 bases and 11 bases respectively, with 15 bases between them. The CDR3 sequence: CASTSGSAPIYF. The CDR3 region has the DNA TGTGCCAGCACATCAGGGTCCGCGCCCATATATTTT.

The genes are TRBV11-2 and TRBJ1-6, with 7 bases matching TRBD1. The germline V gene encodes CDR1 SGHAT and CDR2 FQNNGV. V shed 4 bases, J shed 6 bases, and the junction held 6 bases outside the gene matches. This CDR3 comprises 15 residues. The DNA for the CDR3 is TGTGCCAGCAGCTCCGGACAGGTCCTTAATTCACCCCTCCACTTT. The encoded protein is CASSSGQVLNSPLHF.

V gene TRBV4-2 combines with J gene TRBJ1-5, with D maybe TRBD1 (5 bases). V gave up 0 bases and J gave up 10 bases, with 19 bases separating them. The germline gives CDR1 LGHNA, CDR2 YNFKEQ. This CDR3 is 16 amino acids long. CDR3 region: CASSQESRVSAVPQHF. CDR3 DNA sequence: TGTGCCAGCAGCCAAGAATCCAGGGTATCGGCGGTACCCCAGCATTTT.

The rearrangement joins TRBV7-2 to TRBJ2-7, with D tentatively TRBD2 (5 bases). This CDR3 is built from 14 residues. Trimming took off 1 base at V and 3 bases at J, with 10 bases between the two ends. CDR1 is SGHTA, CDR2 FQGNSA, per germline. CDR3 sequence (DNA): TGTGCCAGCAGCTTAGTGGACGGGGACTACGAGCAGTACTTC. Translation: CASSLVDGDYEQYF.

This clone has just one count. The chain joins TRBV18 to TRBJ1-2; TRBD1 matches at 9 bases. The CDR3 runs 13 residues. Germline values: CDR1 KGHSH, CDR2 LQKENI. V lost 2 bases to trimming and J lost 5 bases; unmatched junction nucleotides: 0. The CDR3 DNA follows: TGTGCCAGCTCACCAGGACAGGGGTATGGCTACACCTTC. It is translated as CASSPGQGYGYTF.

The chain is built from TRBV5-5 and TRBJ1-1, with TRBD1 as a possible D gene (5 bases). The CDR3 loop spans 15 amino acids. In germline, CDR1 is SGHKS, CDR2 YYEKEE (reference sequence). The ends were cut back, 0 bases at V and 1 base at J, with 10 bases in the middle. CDR3 sequence (DNA): TGTGCCAGCAGCTTGGAGGGGTCGCCGAACACTGAAGCTTTCTTT. Residues: CASSLEGSPNTEAFF.

The chain is built from TRBV30 and TRBJ2-2; D ambiguous. The germline V gene has CDR1 GTSNPN and CDR2 SVGIG (reference sequence). Between the trimmed V and J ends, which lost 2 bases and 7 bases, there was a span of 11 bases. This CDR3 is 13 amino acids long. The CDR3 bases are TGTGCCTGGAGTATGAGGCGAAACGGGGAGCTGTTTTTT. This codes for CAWSMRRNGELFF.

This chain joins TRBV5-4 and TRBJ1-1, with 7 positions matching TRBD1. CDR1 SGHNT and CDR2 YYREEE come from the germline V gene (reference sequence). J lost 3 bases, V lost 2 bases, and 1 base had no gene match. The CDR3 runs 13 residues. The CDR3 nucleotides are TGTGCCAGCAGCTTCGACAGGGACACTGAAGCTTTCTTT. It yields the protein CASSFDRDTEAFF.

The CDR3 sequence: CASSLGAPGQGPYEQYF. CDR3 DNA sequence: TGTGCCAGTAGTCTGGGGGCCCCGGGACAGGGCCCCTACGAGCAGTACTTC. This chain joins TRBV19 and TRBJ2-7; 9 bases are shared with TRBD1. Losses at the gene ends were 5 bases for V and 2 bases for J; bases not matched to a gene: 13. CDR3 length equals 17 residues. Germline CDR1 is LNHDA and CDR2 is SQIVND (reference sequence).

The CDR3 nucleotides are TGTGCCAGCAGCTTAAATAGAGACAGTACTAACTATGGCTACACCTTC. This encodes CASSLNRDSTNYGYTF. The genes are TRBV7-9 and TRBJ1-2, with D perhaps matching TRBD1 (5 bases). The CDR3 has 16 amino acids. From germline, CDR1 is SEHNR and CDR2 FQNEAQ (reference sequence). The V end lost 2 bases, the J end lost 0 bases, and 13 bases lay between the germline ends.

CDR3 nucleotides: TGTGCCAGCAGCCAAGGGGGAGGGGGATTTGATGAGCAGTTCTTC. This gives the protein CASSQGGGGFDEQFF. This chain uses TRBV3-1 (or the pseudogene TRBV3-2) with TRBJ2-1, with D maybe TRBD2 (7 bases). V was trimmed by 1 base and J by 8 bases, leaving 15 bases between them. Per germline, CDR1 LGHDT and CDR2 YNNKEL (reference sequence). The CDR3 totals 15 residues.

The rearrangement joins TRBV7-9 to TRBJ2-3, with D possibly being TRBD2 (6 bases). This CDR3 contains 17 residues. The germline V gene has CDR1 SEHNR and CDR2 FQNEAQ (reference sequence). The V gene lost 6 bases and the J gene lost 0 bases, with 19 bases spanning the gap. CDR3 bases: TGTGCCAGCAGGTCGAGAGTAGCGGTGACTAGCACAGATACGCAGTATTTT. It encodes CASRSRVAVTSTDTQYF.

The rearrangement joins TRBV4-1 to TRBJ1-2, with TRBD1 identical over 8 bases. CDR3 length: 15 amino acids. Per the germline V gene, CDR1 is MGHRA and CDR2 is YSYEKL. V shed 0 bases, J shed 3 bases, and the junction held 3 bases outside the gene matches. The CDR3 loop is CASSQERQGYYGYTF. DNA for the CDR3: TGCGCCAGCAGCCAAGAGAGACAGGGGTACTATGGCTACACCTTC.

This sequence joins TRBV18 and TRBJ2-2; tentative D call: TRBD1 (6 bases). The CDR3 runs 16 residues. Trimming cost V 3 bases and J 0 bases, with 11 bases left between them. Per the germline V gene, CDR1 is KGHSH and CDR2 is LQKENI. The CDR3 DNA reads as TGTGCCAGCTCACCGACGACAGGATCGAACACCGGGGAGCTGTTTTTT. Its protein is CASSPTTGSNTGELFF.

The chain carries TRBV24-1 and TRBJ1-6; 7 bases are a match to TRBD1. After removal of 3 bases from V and 9 bases from J, the junction contained 7 bases not matched to a gene. The germline V gene has CDR1 KGHDR and CDR2 SFDVKD. This CDR3 has 15 residues. The CDR3 DNA reads TGTGCCACCAGTGATCACCGACAGGGAGGTTCACCCCTCCACTTT. This codes for CATSDHRQGGSPLHF.

This chain links TRBV5-1 with TRBJ1-1, with a tentative D call TRBD1 (6 bases). CDR3 size: 16 residues. The V gene lost 0 bases and the J gene lost 0 bases, with 12 bases spanning the gap. Germline CDR1 reads SGHRS; CDR2 reads YFSETQ. CDR3 amino acids: CASSLAPGALNTEAFF. CDR3 DNA: TGCGCCAGCAGCTTGGCCCCAGGGGCTTTGAACACTGAAGCTTTCTTT.

V and J are TRBV13 and TRBJ2-7; TRBD1 matches 9 bases. The ends lost 4 bases at V and 0 bases at J; junction bases unmatched: 10. Germline CDR1 PRHDT, CDR2 FYEKMQ (reference sequence). This CDR3 comprises 17 residues. CDR3 in amino acids: CASSSPPGQGSSYEQYF. DNA of the CDR3: TGTGCCAGCAGCTCACCCCCCGGACAGGGGAGCTCCTACGAGCAGTACTTC.

This clone turned up a few times. This chain uses TRBV5-4 with TRBJ2-6, with D maybe TRBD1 (5 bases). CDR1 and CDR2 (germline): SGHNT, YYREEE (reference sequence). V dropped 4 bases and J dropped 2 bases, with 10 bases sitting between them. This CDR3 is 15 amino acids long. CDR3 DNA sequence: TGTGCCAGCAGCCGGCAGGGCGCTGGGGCCAACGTCCTGACTTTC. Translated, it gives CASSRQGAGANVLTF.

The rearrangement uses TRBV23-1 and TRBJ2-5, with D possibly matching TRBD1 (5 bases). TRBV23-1 is sorted into the ORF group, with uncertain function. V was cut by 4 bases and J by 5 bases, with 11 bases left in between. CDR3 size: 13 residues. The CDR3 sequence: CASSRGRGETQYF. The DNA of the CDR3 is TGCGCCAGCAGTCGGGGTAGGGGCGAGACCCAGTACTTC.

The chain carries TRBV2 and TRBJ2-1; D is ambiguous. Trimming stripped 10 bases from V and 0 bases from J, with 19 bases between. Per germline, CDR1 SNHLY and CDR2 FYNNEI. The CDR3 extends over 16 amino acids. This CDR3 is CATSSIAQSSYNEQFF. CDR3 nucleotides: TGTGCCACCTCGTCGATAGCCCAGAGCTCCTACAATGAGCAGTTCTTC.

V and J are TRBV11-2 and TRBJ1-4, with D unclear. Trimming shortened V by 1 base and J by 8 bases, and 11 bases separated the two germline ends. The CDR3 runs to 14 residues. The germline V gene encodes CDR1 SGHAT and CDR2 FQNNGV. The DNA for the CDR3 is TGTGCCAGCAGCTTAGCGGGAGTAGTGGAAAAACTGTTTTTT. Amino acids: CASSLAGVVEKLFF.

The chain uses TRBV14 and TRBJ2-5; D possibly corresponds to TRBD1 (5 bases). The V end was cut by 2 bases, the J end by 5 bases, with 12 bases between. This CDR3 is built from 14 residues. Germline assignment: CDR1 SGHDN and CDR2 FVKESK. The CDR3 nucleotides read TGTGCCAGCAGCCAATTTGGGGCGGTGGAGACCCAGTACTTC. It translates to CASSQFGAVETQYF. The full variable domain, with the rest looked up from reference TRBV14 and TRBJ2-5, is EAGVTQFPSHSVIEKGQTVTLRCDPISGHDNLYWYRRVMGKEIKFLLHFVKESKQDESGMPNNRFLAERTGGTYSTLKVQPAELEDSGVYFCASSQFGAVETQYFGPGTRLLVL.